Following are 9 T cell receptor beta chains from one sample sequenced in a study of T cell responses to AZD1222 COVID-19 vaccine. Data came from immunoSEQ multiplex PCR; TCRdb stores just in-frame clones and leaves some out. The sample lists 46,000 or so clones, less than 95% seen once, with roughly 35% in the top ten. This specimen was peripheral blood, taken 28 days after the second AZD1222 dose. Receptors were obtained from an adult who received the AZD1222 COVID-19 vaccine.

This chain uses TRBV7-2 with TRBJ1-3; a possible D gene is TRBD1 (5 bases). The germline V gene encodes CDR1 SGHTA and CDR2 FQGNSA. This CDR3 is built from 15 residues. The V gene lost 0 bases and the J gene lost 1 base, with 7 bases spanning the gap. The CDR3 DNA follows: TGTGCCAGCAGCTTAGCAGCAGGGTCTGGAAACACCATATATTTT. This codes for CASSLAAGSGNTIYF.

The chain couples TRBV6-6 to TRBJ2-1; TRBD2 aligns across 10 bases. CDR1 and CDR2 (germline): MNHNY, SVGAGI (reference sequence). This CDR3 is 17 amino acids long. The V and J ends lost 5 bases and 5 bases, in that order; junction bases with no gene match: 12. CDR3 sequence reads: CASSPLLLAGAHNEQFF. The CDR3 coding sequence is TGTGCCAGCAGTCCCCTCCTGCTAGCGGGGGCCCACAATGAGCAGTTCTTC.

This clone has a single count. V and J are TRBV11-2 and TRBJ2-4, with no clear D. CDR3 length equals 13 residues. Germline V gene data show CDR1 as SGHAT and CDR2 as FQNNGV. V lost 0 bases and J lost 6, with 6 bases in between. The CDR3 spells CASSLDLTNIQYF. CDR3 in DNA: TGTGCCAGCAGCTTAGATCTCACAAACATTCAGTACTTC.

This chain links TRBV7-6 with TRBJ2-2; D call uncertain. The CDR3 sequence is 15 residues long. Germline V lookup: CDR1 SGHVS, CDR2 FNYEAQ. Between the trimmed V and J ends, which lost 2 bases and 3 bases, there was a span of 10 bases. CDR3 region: CASSLSRQHTGELFF. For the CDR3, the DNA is TGTGCCAGCAGCTTATCGAGGCAGCACACCGGGGAGCTGTTTTTT.

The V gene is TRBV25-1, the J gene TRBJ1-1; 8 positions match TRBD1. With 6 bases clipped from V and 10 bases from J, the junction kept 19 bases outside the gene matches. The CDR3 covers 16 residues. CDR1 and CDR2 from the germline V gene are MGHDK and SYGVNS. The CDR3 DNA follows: TGTGCCAGCAGCCACCTGTTCCAGGGGGCAAGTACCGGAGCTTTCTTT. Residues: CASSHLFQGASTGAFF.

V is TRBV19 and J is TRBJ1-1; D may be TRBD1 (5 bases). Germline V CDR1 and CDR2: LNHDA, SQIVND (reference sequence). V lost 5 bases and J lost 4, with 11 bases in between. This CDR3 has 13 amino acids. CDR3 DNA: TGTGCCAGTAGTCTCCGGGGGGTCACTGAAGCTTTCTTT. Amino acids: CASSLRGVTEAFF.

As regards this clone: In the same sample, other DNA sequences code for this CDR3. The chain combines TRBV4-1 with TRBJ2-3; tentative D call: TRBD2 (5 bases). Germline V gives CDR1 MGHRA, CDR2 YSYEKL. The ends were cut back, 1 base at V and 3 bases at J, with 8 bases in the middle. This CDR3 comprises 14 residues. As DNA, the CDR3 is TGCGCCAGCAGCCAAGCTGAGGGAACAGATACGCAGTATTTT. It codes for CASSQAEGTDTQYF.

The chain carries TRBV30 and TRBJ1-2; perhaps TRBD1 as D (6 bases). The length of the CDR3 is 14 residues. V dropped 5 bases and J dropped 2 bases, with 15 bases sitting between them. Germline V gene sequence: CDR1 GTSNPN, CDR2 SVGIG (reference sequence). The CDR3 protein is CAWAKTGRNYGYTF. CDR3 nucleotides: TGTGCCTGGGCCAAAACAGGGAGGAACTATGGCTACACCTTC.

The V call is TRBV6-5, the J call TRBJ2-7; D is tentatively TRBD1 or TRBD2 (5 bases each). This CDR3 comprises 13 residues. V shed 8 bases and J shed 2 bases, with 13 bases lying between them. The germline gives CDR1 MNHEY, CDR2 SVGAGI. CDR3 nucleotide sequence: TGTGCCAGCGCCGGACCGGGGCCCTACGAGCAGTACTTC. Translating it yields CASAGPGPYEQYF.